One sample yielded the 5 T cell receptor beta chains listed below, sequenced in a study of CD8 T cells in Susac syndrome. Reverse transcription used roughly 0.5 to 1 ug RNA and random hexamers. TCRdb redid the calling of the immunoSEQ multiplex PCR reads with MiXCR, one entry per CDR3 protein. Here the sample spans 150,000 to 200,000 distinct CDR3 sequences, roughly 92% being singletons. Sequencing was carried out using CD4+ T cells from PBMCs. The receptors originated from a human donor with multiple sclerosis.

The V and J genes are TRBV20-1 and TRBJ2-1; TRBD2 matches 10 bases. This CDR3 region has 18 residues. Germline-derived CDR1 and CDR2 are DFQATT and SNEGSKA (reference sequence). V gave up 3 bases and J gave up 0 bases; unmatched junction bases: 11. The CDR3 is CSARTSGLTASSYNEQFF. CDR3 DNA sequence: TGCAGTGCTAGGACTAGCGGGCTTACCGCAAGCTCCTACAATGAGCAGTTCTTC.

The J gene is TRBJ1-2, the V gene TRBV5-4; D may be TRBD1 (5 bases). Trimming took off 3 bases at V and 5 bases at J, with 17 bases between the two ends. Germline CDR1 reads SGHNT; CDR2 reads YYREEE (reference sequence). The CDR3 is 15 amino acids. This CDR3 reads CASSSPRAEAYGYTF. In DNA, the CDR3 is TGTGCCAGCAGCTCCCCCAGGGCCGAGGCTTATGGCTACACCTTC.

J is TRBJ1-2 and V is TRBV6-6; D gene unclear. CDR3 length equals 14 residues. In germline, CDR1 is MNHNY, CDR2 SVGAGI (reference sequence). Trimming took 2 bases from V and 2 from J, leaving 9 bases between them. The CDR3 DNA reads TGTGCCAGCAGTTACCCCACAGAGAACTATGGCTACACCTTC. It is translated as CASSYPTENYGYTF.

The chain links TRBV27 to TRBJ2-1; D could derive from TRBD1 or TRBD2 (5 bases each). Trimming took 2 bases from V and 4 from J, leaving 9 bases between them. CDR1 is MNHEY and CDR2 is SMNVEV in the germline V gene (reference sequence). This CDR3 comprises 14 residues. The CDR3 protein is CASSLLGEYNEQFF. In DNA form, the CDR3 reads TGTGCCAGCAGTTTACTGGGGGAATACAATGAGCAGTTCTTC.

The V call is TRBV12-3 or TRBV12-4, the J call TRBJ2-7; D unclear. The V and J ends lost 7 bases and 0 bases respectively, with 13 bases between them. The CDR3 is made up of 14 amino acids. DNA for the CDR3: TGTGCCAGCACCCCTGGGGTCCTCTCCTACGAGCAGTACTTC. This encodes CASTPGVLSYEQYF.